A selection of T cell receptor beta chains follows, all from one sample in a study of control samples from healthy donors and cancer patients. The repertoire was sequenced with immunoSEQ multiplex PCR; TCRdb's copy has only in-frame clones and lacks some. The sample lists 100,000 to 150,000 clones; around 87% were seen once. Sequenced input: blood. The receptors here all came from a man aged 35 to 55 in good health. CDR3s include the opening cysteine and the closing phenylalanine or tryptophan. D genes are given only for firm matches. Expanded clones are given a class, and other clones once, few, many or no size at all.

D gene	V gene	clone size	CDR3 length	J gene	CDR3 DNA	CDR3 protein
-	TRBV5-1	-	13	TRBJ2-7	TGCGCCAGCAATGGGGGTAAACCCGACGAGCAGTACTTC	CASNGGKPDEQYF
-	TRBV12-3/TRBV12-4	many	11	TRBJ2-7	TGTGCCAGCAGCTATAACTACGAGCAGTACTTC	CASSYNYEQYF
TRBD1	TRBV3-1/TRBV3-2	-	16	TRBJ1-1	TGTGCCAGCAGCCAAGAAGGGACAGGGGCTCGGACTGAAGCTTTCTTT	CASSQEGTGARTEAFF
-	TRBV25-1	once	14	TRBJ2-2	TGTGCCAGCAGTGTAGCCGGTCAGGGCGGGGAGCTGTTTTTT	CASSVAGQGGELFF
-	TRBV6-1	-	14	TRBJ2-2	TGTGCCAGCAGTGAACTGGGGGGTCTTGGGGAGCTGTTTTTT	CASSELGGLGELFF
TRBD1	TRBV7-2	-	16	TRBJ1-2	TGTGCCAGCAGCCCCGGGGGACAGGGGGCGTCCCATGGCTACACCTTC	CASSPGGQGASHGYTF
-	TRBV9	-	14	TRBJ2-7	TGTGCCAGCACCCCGGGACTGTTGTCCTACGAGCAGTACTTC	CASTPGLLSYEQYF
-	TRBV6-5	-	14	TRBJ2-3	TGTGCCAGCAGGGCAGGGCCTCACGCAGATACGCAGTATTTT	CASRAGPHADTQYF
TRBD1	TRBV15	-	16	TRBJ1-1	TGTGCCACCAGCCGCGGACAGGGGCCATCGAACACTGAAGCTTTCTTT	CATSRGQGPSNTEAFF
-	TRBV11-3	-	13	TRBJ2-1	TGTGCCAGCAGCTTAGGGGCTTGGAATGAGCAGTTCTTC	CASSLGAWNEQFF
-	TRBV7-9	-	13	TRBJ2-3	TGTGCCAGCAGCTTTGATGGGCCAGATACGCAGTATTTT	CASSFDGPDTQYF
TRBD1	TRBV7-2	once	15	TRBJ2-7	TGTGCCAGCAGCTTAGACTCCGGGACAGGGGGAAGCCAGTACTTC	CASSLDSGTGGSQYF
-	TRBV7-9	-	14	TRBJ1-4	TGTGCCAGCAGCTTAGGTCTCTCTAATGAAAAACTGTTTTTT	CASSLGLSNEKLFF
TRBD2	TRBV7-2	once	17	TRBJ2-3	TGTGCCAGCAGCTTAGTAGTATTTAGCGGGGGCACAGATACGCAGTATTTT	CASSLVVFSGGTDTQYF
-	TRBV7-9	-	15	TRBJ1-4	TGTGCCAGCAGCGCCCTAGGCAATCCGGATGAAAAACTGTTTTTT	CASSALGNPDEKLFF
TRBD1	TRBV6-6	-	16	TRBJ1-5	TGTGCCAGCAGCAGCCTGGGACAGGGGGGGGTCAGGCCCCAGCATTTT	CASSSLGQGGVRPQHF
-	TRBV15	-	16	TRBJ2-7	TGTGCCACCAGCAGAACTCCGGGACACGCATCCTACGAGCAGTACTTC	CATSRTPGHASYEQYF
-	TRBV29-1	-	12	TRBJ2-7	TGCAGCGTTGAAAGGGGGGGTCTCGAGCAGTACTTC	CSVERGGLEQYF
TRBD1	TRBV19	-	15	TRBJ1-1	TGTGCCAGTAGCCCCACAGGGGTGAGAAACACTGAAGCTTTCTTT	CASSPTGVRNTEAFF
-	TRBV7-2	-	14	TRBJ2-7	TGTGCCAGCAGCTTAGCAGGGGGGAGCTACGAGCAGTACTTC	CASSLAGGSYEQYF
-	TRBV7-9	-	15	TRBJ1-1	TGTGCCAGCAGCTCCTCGGACGGAACCTACACTGAAGCTTTCTTT	CASSSSDGTYTEAFF
TRBD2	TRBV7-2	-	13	TRBJ2-7	TGTGCCAGCAGCCTGACGGGGGGAGGTGGGCAGTACTTC	CASSLTGGGGQYF
TRBD1	TRBV6-5	-	15	TRBJ2-7	TGTGCCAGCAGTTCCACCGGGACAGGGACCTACGAGCAGTACTTC	CASSSTGTGTYEQYF
TRBD1	TRBV15	-	15	TRBJ2-5	TGTGCCACCAGCAGAGACGGGACAGGGTGGGAGACCCAGTACTTC	CATSRDGTGWETQYF
-	TRBV4-3	-	13	TRBJ1-2	TGCGCCAGCAGCCAAGATAGCGTAGACGGCTACACCTTC	CASSQDSVDGYTF
-	TRBV6-4	-	13	TRBJ2-1	TGTGCCAGCAGTGAGTCGGAAACCGGTGAGCAGTTCTTC	CASSESETGEQFF
-	TRBV25-1	-	15	TRBJ1-3	TGTGCCAGCAGTGATTCAGGGTACTCTGGAAACACCATATATTTT	CASSDSGYSGNTIYF
-	TRBV10-1	-	16	TRBJ1-1	TGCGCCAGCAGTGAGCGCCGTGGACAGATCCGGACTGAAGCTTTCTTT	CASSERRGQIRTEAFF
-	TRBV9	-	14	TRBJ1-1	TGTGCCAGCAGCGTTGGGATGGTAGACACTGAAGCTTTCTTT	CASSVGMVDTEAFF
-	TRBV10-3	-	14	TRBJ1-1	TGTGCCATCAGAGGGGACACACAGAACACTGAAGCTTTCTTT	CAIRGDTQNTEAFF
-	TRBV20-1	few	16	TRBJ1-5	TGCAGTGCTAGTCCGACCAGGGGATATAGCAATCAGCCCCAGCATTTT	CSASPTRGYSNQPQHF
TRBD1	TRBV6-6	-	12	TRBJ1-2	TGTGCCAGCACCCCAGGGGGCGAGGGCTACACCTTC	CASTPGGEGYTF
-	TRBV10-1	-	14	TRBJ1-1	TGCGCCAGCAGTGTGGACACGAGGGACACTGAAGCTTTCTTT	CASSVDTRDTEAFF
TRBD1	TRBV18	few	17	TRBJ2-2	TGTGCCAGCCAACACCGGGACAGGGGGGCGAACACCGGGGAGCTGTTTTTT	CASQHRDRGANTGELFF
-	TRBV9	-	14	TRBJ1-2	TGTGCCAGCAGCGACCTTGCGCGGAGCTATGGCTACACCTTC	CASSDLARSYGYTF
-	TRBV6-2/TRBV6-3	once	15	TRBJ2-5	TGTGCCAGCAGTTACTCTCCGGCAGGCCGGCTCACCCAGTACTTC	CASSYSPAGRLTQYF